This T cell receptor beta chain is from a study of cytomegalovirus exposure and HLA in healthy donors. Study-level background: Unique TCRs from HLA-typed donors, around 93 million of them, were held in an early data release. Study-wide results and limits: Trimming of TCR beta V- and J-genes showed a link, identified in a later analysis, to a missense DCLRE1C variant. The productive fraction for most TCR beta V segments was about 87% or about 30% in an earlier analysis. Rare TCR sequences dominated, though some public TCRs recurred in many donors.

PCR involved 60 Vbeta and 13 Jbeta primers. Generated by immunoSEQ multiplex PCR, the TCRdb table keeps only in-frame clones and is missing some. The sample records 150,000 to 200,000 clones, over 70% being singletons. V lost 8 bases and J lost 5; bases outside the gene matches: 8. Germline V gene lookup returns CDR1 LGHNA and CDR2 YSLEER. CDR3 length: 15 amino acids. With respect to this clone: Its specificity is unknown.

This chain links TRBV4-3 with TRBJ2-2, with 10 bases identical to TRBD2. Sequenced: PBMCs. The sequence derives from a man younger than 45 in good health and CMV-seropositive. The DNA for the CDR3 is TGCGCCAGCGAGGACCGAGCGGGGGGGACCGGGGAGCTGTTTTTT. Its translation: CASEDRAGGTGELFF.